Listed below are T cell receptor beta chains from one sample, sequenced in a study of T cell changes during pregnancy in multiple sclerosis. Clones were sequenced by immunoSEQ multiplex PCR, and TCRdb holds only the in-frame ones, with some missing. In the table there are 40,000 or so clones, approximately 92% of which are singletons. Sequenced material: CD8+ T cells from peripheral blood mononuclear cells, taken in the third trimester of pregnancy. The receptors were gathered from a female donor with multiple sclerosis, enrolled in a pregnancy study. Each CDR3 is given with its conserved first and last residue. A D gene is named only where the DNA matches it firmly. Where a row states a size, it is once, few, many or the class of an expanded clone; other rows omit it.

V	J	D	size	CDR3	DNA
TRBV28	TRBJ1-4	.	.	CATEIVGADENEKLFF	TGTGCCACTGAAATCGTGGGGGCAGACGAGAATGAAAAACTGTTTTTT
TRBV27	TRBJ2-7	TRBD2	.	CASSSGSRDEQYF	TGTGCCAGCAGTAGCGGGAGTCGCGACGAGCAGTACTTC
TRBV10-3	TRBJ2-7	TRBD1	.	CAISESWTGEHYEQYF	TGTGCCATCAGTGAGTCGTGGACAGGGGAGCACTACGAGCAGTACTTC
TRBV5-6	TRBJ2-5	.	.	CASSLSAEETQYF	TGTGCCAGCAGCTTGTCCGCGGAAGAGACCCAGTACTTC
TRBV13	TRBJ2-7	.	.	CASSLGESSYEQYF	TGTGCCAGCAGCTTAGGGGAGAGCTCCTACGAGCAGTACTTC
TRBV27	TRBJ2-7	.	.	CASSLTQGIKNEQYF	TGTGCCAGCAGTTTAACACAGGGAATCAAAAACGAGCAGTACTTC
TRBV7-9	TRBJ2-7	.	.	CASSLTAEQYF	TGTGCCAGCAGCCTAACAGCCGAGCAGTACTTC
TRBV19	TRBJ2-7	TRBD1	few	CASSPGTGAYEQYF	TGTGCCAGTAGCCCAGGGACAGGCGCTTACGAGCAGTACTTC
TRBV4-3	TRBJ2-7	.	.	CASSQETGYEQYF	TGCGCCAGCAGCCAAGAAACAGGGTACGAGCAGTACTTC
TRBV29-1	TRBJ1-2	.	.	CSVDGQSNYGYTF	TGCAGCGTTGATGGGCAGTCCAACTATGGCTACACCTTC
TRBV2	TRBJ2-7	.	.	CASSDLQGGSEQYF	TGTGCCAGCAGTGACCTACAGGGTGGTAGCGAGCAGTACTTC
TRBV4-1	TRBJ1-2	TRBD1	.	CASSQGTGANYGYTF	TGCGCCAGCAGCCAAGGGACAGGCGCTAACTATGGCTACACCTTC
TRBV19	TRBJ1-2	TRBD1	.	CASRRNQDRGVGYTF	TGTGCCAGTAGACGGAACCAGGACAGGGGTGTTGGCTACACCTTC
TRBV7-9	TRBJ2-3	TRBD2	.	CASSRLAGGHTDTQYF	TGTGCCAGCAGCCGCCTAGCGGGGGGACACACAGATACGCAGTATTTT
TRBV5-1	TRBJ2-3	TRBD2	.	CASSPLSAGEFSDTQYF	TGCGCCAGCAGCCCCCTTTCTGCGGGAGAATTTTCAGATACGCAGTATTTT
TRBV9	TRBJ2-7	TRBD1	.	CASSASGTDPYEQYF	TGTGCCAGCAGCGCATCCGGGACAGATCCCTACGAGCAGTACTTC
TRBV27	TRBJ2-3	TRBD2	.	CASSHPGLGADTQYF	TGTGCCAGCAGTCACCCGGGACTAGGGGCGGATACGCAGTATTTT
TRBV5-6	TRBJ2-7	.	.	CASSLALQGGRGEQYF	TGTGCCAGCAGCTTGGCCCTGCAGGGGGGTCGAGGCGAGCAGTACTTC
TRBV29-1	TRBJ1-2	.	once	CSVEHAGPKGGYTF	TGCAGCGTTGAACACGCCGGACCCAAGGGGGGCTACACCTTC
TRBV6-4	TRBJ2-3	TRBD2	.	CASSRLAGTTDTQYF	TGTGCCAGCAGCCGACTAGCGGGGACCACAGATACGCAGTATTTT
TRBV4-1	TRBJ2-2	TRBD1	.	CASSQVRNKRGPYGGELFF	TGCGCCAGCAGCCAAGTAAGGAATAAGAGGGGGCCCTACGGCGGGGAGCTGTTTTTT
TRBV19	TRBJ1-4	TRBD1	.	CASASGGLGEKLFF	TGTGCCAGTGCATCAGGGGGCCTAGGGGAAAAACTGTTTTTT
TRBV5-8	TRBJ2-5	TRBD2	.	CASSLSVAGYQETQYF	TGTGCCAGCAGCTTATCAGTAGCGGGGTATCAAGAGACCCAGTACTTC
TRBV4-2	TRBJ2-5	TRBD2	.	CASSQVLAGRGETQYF	TGTGCCAGCAGCCAAGTTCTAGCGGGACGGGGAGAGACCCAGTACTTC
TRBV28	TRBJ2-7	TRBD2	.	CASSLTSGRGYEQYF	TGTGCCAGCAGTTTGACTAGCGGGAGAGGCTACGAGCAGTACTTC
TRBV27	TRBJ2-7	TRBD2	.	CASMSPRGGLYEQYF	TGTGCCAGCATGTCCCCACGCGGGGGGCTCTACGAGCAGTACTTC
TRBV29-1	TRBJ2-1	.	.	CSVETPHGRLNEQFF	TGCAGCGTTGAAACCCCCCATGGGAGGTTGAATGAGCAGTTCTTC
TRBV28	TRBJ2-7	TRBD1	.	CASSFSDRDRPYEQYF	TGTGCCAGCAGCTTTTCGGACCGGGACAGACCCTACGAGCAGTACTTC
TRBV7-9	TRBJ2-7	.	.	CASSPPSVSYEQYF	TGTGCCAGCAGCCCTCCTAGCGTCTCCTACGAGCAGTACTTC
TRBV27	TRBJ1-4	TRBD1	.	CASSLVGQGGNNEKLFF	TGTGCCAGCAGTTTGGTGGGACAGGGGGGGAATAATGAAAAACTGTTTTTT
TRBV5-5	TRBJ2-2	.	.	CASSLSGPSVTGELFF	TGTGCCAGCAGCTTGAGCGGACCATCTGTAACCGGGGAGCTGTTTTTT
TRBV18	TRBJ2-5	TRBD1	.	CASSPNRQGTFQETQYF	TGTGCCAGCTCACCAAATCGACAGGGGACCTTCCAAGAGACCCAGTACTTC
TRBV30	TRBJ2-7	.	.	CAWSNPWGDEQYF	TGTGCCTGGAGTAACCCCTGGGGGGACGAGCAGTACTTC
TRBV4-3	TRBJ2-7	.	.	CASSQDWQGGSYEQYF	TGCGCCAGCAGCCAAGATTGGCAGGGCGGCTCCTACGAGCAGTACTTC
TRBV23-1	TRBJ2-7	TRBD2	.	CASSQREQAGGRIYEQYF	TGCGCCAGCAGTCAACGCGAACAAGCGGGAGGGCGAATCTACGAGCAGTACTTC
TRBV9	TRBJ2-1	TRBD2	.	CASSPGTSGAYNEQFF	TGTGCCAGCAGCCCTGGGACTAGCGGTGCCTACAATGAGCAGTTCTTC
TRBV27	TRBJ1-2	TRBD1	.	CASTLKTGGGYGYTF	TGTGCCAGCACCCTCAAGACAGGGGGTGGATATGGCTACACCTTC
TRBV7-9	TRBJ2-7	.	.	CASSSSSYEQYF	TGTGCCAGCAGCTCCAGTTCCTACGAGCAGTACTTC
TRBV15	TRBJ1-1	.	.	CATSRGTFVNTEAFF	TGTGCCACCAGCAGGGGGACATTCGTGAACACTGAAGCTTTCTTT
TRBV5-5	TRBJ2-2	TRBD2	.	CASRNPSGGNTGELFF	TGTGCCAGCAGGAACCCTAGCGGGGGTAACACCGGGGAGCTGTTTTTT
TRBV19	TRBJ1-1	TRBD1	once	CASSPTGGNEAFF	TGTGCCAGTAGCCCGACAGGGGGCAATGAAGCTTTCTTT
TRBV29-1	TRBJ2-1	TRBD2	once	CSVGGLAGGDLYNEQFF	TGCAGCGTTGGGGGACTAGCGGGCGGAGACCTTTACAATGAGCAGTTCTTC
TRBV27	TRBJ1-4	.	.	CASTKGGYANEKLFF	TGTGCCAGCACCAAAGGAGGGTATGCTAATGAAAAACTGTTTTTT
TRBV13	TRBJ2-3	TRBD2	.	CASSPRTSGSSDTQYF	TGTGCCAGCAGCCCCCGGACTAGCGGGTCTTCAGATACGCAGTATTTT
TRBV10-3	TRBJ2-3	TRBD2	.	CAIGGDVSTDTQYF	TGTGCCATCGGGGGGGACGTTTCCACAGATACGCAGTATTTT
TRBV9	TRBJ2-1	TRBD2	.	CASSAGLGPYNEQFF	TGTGCCAGCAGCGCGGGACTAGGGCCCTACAATGAGCAGTTCTTC
TRBV9	TRBJ2-5	TRBD2	.	CASSDGTTLRSAQYF	TGTGCCAGCAGCGACGGGACTACTCTCAGAAGTGCCCAGTACTTC
TRBV2	TRBJ2-1	TRBD2	.	CASSPSAGGRMNEQFF	TGTGCCAGCAGCCCCTCGGCGGGAGGGAGGATGAATGAGCAGTTCTTC
TRBV7-9	TRBJ2-1	TRBD2	once	CASSVAGDNEQFF	TGTGCCAGCAGCGTCGCGGGAGACAATGAGCAGTTCTTC